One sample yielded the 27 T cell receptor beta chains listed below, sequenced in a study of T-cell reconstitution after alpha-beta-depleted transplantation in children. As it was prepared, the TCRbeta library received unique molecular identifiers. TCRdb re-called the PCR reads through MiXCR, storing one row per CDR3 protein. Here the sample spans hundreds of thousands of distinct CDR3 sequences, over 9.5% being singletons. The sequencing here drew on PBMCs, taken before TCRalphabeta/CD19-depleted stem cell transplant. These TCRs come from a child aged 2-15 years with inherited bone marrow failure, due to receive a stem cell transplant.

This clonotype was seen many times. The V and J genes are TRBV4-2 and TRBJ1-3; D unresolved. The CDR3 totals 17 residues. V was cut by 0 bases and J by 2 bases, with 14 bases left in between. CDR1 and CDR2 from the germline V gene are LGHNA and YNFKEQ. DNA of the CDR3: TGTGCCAGCAGCCAAGATGGTCCGGGAGGGACTGGAAACACCATATATTTT. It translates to CASSQDGPGGTGNTIYF.

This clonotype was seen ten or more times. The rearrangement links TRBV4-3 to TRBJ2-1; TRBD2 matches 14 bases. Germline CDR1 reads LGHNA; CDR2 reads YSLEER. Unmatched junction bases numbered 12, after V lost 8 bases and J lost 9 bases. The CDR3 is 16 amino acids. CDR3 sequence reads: CASAVTSGRAGGEQFF. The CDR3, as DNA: TGCGCCAGCGCCGTGACTAGCGGGAGGGCCGGTGGTGAGCAGTTCTTC.

The CDR3 protein is CASSGRLAGDAPDTQYF. For the CDR3, the DNA is TGTGCCAGCAGCGGAAGACTAGCGGGAGACGCTCCAGATACGCAGTATTTT. V gene TRBV9 combines with J gene TRBJ2-3; 12 nucleotides match TRBD2. The CDR3 totals 17 residues. Per germline, CDR1 SGDLS and CDR2 YYNGEE. Trimming took 3 bases from V and 4 from J; bases not matched to a gene: 9.

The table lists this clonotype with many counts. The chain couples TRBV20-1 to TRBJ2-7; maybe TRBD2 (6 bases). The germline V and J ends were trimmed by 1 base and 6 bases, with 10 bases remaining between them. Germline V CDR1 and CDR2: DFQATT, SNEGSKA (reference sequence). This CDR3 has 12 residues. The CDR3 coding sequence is TGCAGTGCTAGAGCACTAGCCGGCGAGCAGTACTTC. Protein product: CSARALAGEQYF.

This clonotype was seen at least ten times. The chain's CDR3 is CASSLASGLGGEQFF. For the CDR3, the DNA is TGTGCCAGCAGCTTAGCGTCGGGACTAGGCGGTGAGCAGTTCTTC. This chain joins TRBV7-9 and TRBJ2-1, with 8 bases fitting TRBD2. This CDR3 spans 15 amino acids. Per the germline V gene, CDR1 is SEHNR and CDR2 is FQNEAQ (reference sequence). Trimming removed 0 bases from V and 9 bases from J; junction bases left unmatched: 7.

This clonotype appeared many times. CDR3 DNA: TGCGCCAGCAGCGGCGGACTAGCGGGAGACGAGCAGTACTTC. Residues: CASSGGLAGDEQYF. V is TRBV5-1 and J is TRBJ2-7; 13 nucleotides line up with TRBD2. The germline V gene encodes CDR1 SGHRS and CDR2 YFSETQ. The CDR3 runs 14 residues. Germline trimming cut 4 bases from V and 5 bases from J; bases unmatched to any gene: 3. Based on the CDR3 plus reference TRBV5-1 and TRBJ2-7, the full variable domain is KAGVTQTPRYLIKTRGQQVTLSCSPISGHRSVSWYQQTPGQGLQFLFEYFSETQRNKGNFPGRFSGRQFSNSRSEMNVSTLELGDSALYLCASSGGLAGDEQYFGPGTRLTVT.

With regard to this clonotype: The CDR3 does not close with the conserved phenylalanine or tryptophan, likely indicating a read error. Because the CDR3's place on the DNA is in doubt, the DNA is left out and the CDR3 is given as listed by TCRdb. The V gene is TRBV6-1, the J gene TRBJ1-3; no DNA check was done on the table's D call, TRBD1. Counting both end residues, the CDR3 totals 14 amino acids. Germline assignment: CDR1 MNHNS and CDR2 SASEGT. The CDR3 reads CASSAFTGGSIVGL.

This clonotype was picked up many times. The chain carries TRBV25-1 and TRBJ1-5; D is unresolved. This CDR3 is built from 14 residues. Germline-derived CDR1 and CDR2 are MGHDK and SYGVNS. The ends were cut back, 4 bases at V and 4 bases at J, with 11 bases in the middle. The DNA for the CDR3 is TGTGCCAGCAGTGCCGGAAGCGCAAATCAGCCCCAGCATTTT. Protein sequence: CASSAGSANQPQHF.

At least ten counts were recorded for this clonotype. Here the CDR3 reads CASSYLDSPYEQYF. As DNA, the CDR3 is TGTGCCAGCAGTTACTTGGACAGTCCCTACGAGCAGTACTTC. The chain couples TRBV6-5 to TRBJ2-7; D may be TRBD1 (6 bases). This CDR3 region has 14 residues. Germline lookup yields CDR1 MNHEY and CDR2 SVGAGI. The V end was cut by 1 base, the J end by 2 bases, with 9 bases between.

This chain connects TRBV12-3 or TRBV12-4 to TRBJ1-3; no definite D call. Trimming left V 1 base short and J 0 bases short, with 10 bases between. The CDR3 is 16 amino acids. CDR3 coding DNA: TGTGCCAGCAGTTTAGGAGGCAGAAACTCTGGAAACACCATATATTTT. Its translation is CASSLGGRNSGNTIYF.

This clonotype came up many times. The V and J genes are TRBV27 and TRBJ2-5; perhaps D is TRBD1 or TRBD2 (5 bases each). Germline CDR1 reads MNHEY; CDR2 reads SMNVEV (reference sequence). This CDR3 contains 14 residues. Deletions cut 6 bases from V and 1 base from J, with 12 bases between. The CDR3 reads CASSTSGRQETQYF. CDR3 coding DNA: TGTGCCAGCAGCACCTCGGGGCGCCAAGAGACCCAGTACTTC.

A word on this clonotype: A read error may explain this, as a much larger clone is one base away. The CDR3 DNA follows: TGCGCCAGCAGCCCCCTGCCCCAATTGACTTACGAGCAGTACTTC. It encodes CASSPLPQLTYEQYF. V usage is TRBV5-1 and J usage is TRBJ2-7; D ambiguous. The CDR3 totals 15 residues. V lost 4 bases, J lost 4 bases, and 18 bases lay in between. Germline V gene sequence: CDR1 SGHRS, CDR2 YFSETQ.

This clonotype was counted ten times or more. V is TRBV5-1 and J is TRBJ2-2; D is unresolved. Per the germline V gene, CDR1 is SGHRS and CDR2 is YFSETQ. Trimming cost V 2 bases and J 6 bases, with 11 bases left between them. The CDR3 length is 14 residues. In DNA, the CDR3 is TGCGCCAGCAGCTTTTTCCCTTCTGCCGGGGAGCTGTTTTTT. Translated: CASSFFPSAGELFF.

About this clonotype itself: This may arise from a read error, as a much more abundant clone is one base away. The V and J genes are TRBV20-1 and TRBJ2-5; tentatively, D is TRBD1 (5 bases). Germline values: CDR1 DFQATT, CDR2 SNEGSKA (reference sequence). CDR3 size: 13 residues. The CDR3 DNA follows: TGCATTGCCACCCCGACAGAGGAAGAGACCCAGTACTTC. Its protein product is CIATPTEEETQYF.

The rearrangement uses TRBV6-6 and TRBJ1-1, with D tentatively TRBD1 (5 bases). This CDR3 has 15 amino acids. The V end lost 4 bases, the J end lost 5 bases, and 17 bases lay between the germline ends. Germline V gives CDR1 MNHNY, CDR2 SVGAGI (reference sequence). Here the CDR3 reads CASSFPLGGNTEAFF. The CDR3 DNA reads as TGTGCCAGCAGTTTCCCACTCGGGGGTAATACTGAAGCTTTCTTT.

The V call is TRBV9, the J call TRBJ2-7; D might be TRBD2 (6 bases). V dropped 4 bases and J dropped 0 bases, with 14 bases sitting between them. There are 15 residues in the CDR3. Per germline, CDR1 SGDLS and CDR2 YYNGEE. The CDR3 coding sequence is TGTGCCAGCAGCTACGGGAGTTTAAGCTCCTACGAGCAGTACTTC. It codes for CASSYGSLSSYEQYF.

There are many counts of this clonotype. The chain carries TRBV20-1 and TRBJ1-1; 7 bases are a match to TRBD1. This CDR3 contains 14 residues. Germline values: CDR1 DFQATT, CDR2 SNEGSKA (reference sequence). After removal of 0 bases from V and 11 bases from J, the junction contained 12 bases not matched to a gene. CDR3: CSAREGGAGQYAFF. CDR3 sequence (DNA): TGCAGTGCTAGAGAAGGGGGCGCGGGGCAATACGCTTTCTTT.

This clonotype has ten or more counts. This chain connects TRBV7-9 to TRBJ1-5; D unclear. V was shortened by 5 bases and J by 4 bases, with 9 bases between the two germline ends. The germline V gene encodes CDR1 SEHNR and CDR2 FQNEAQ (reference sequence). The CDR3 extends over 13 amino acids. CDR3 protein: CASSPGVNQPQHF. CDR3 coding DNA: TGTGCCAGCAGCCCCGGCGTAAATCAGCCCCAGCATTTT.

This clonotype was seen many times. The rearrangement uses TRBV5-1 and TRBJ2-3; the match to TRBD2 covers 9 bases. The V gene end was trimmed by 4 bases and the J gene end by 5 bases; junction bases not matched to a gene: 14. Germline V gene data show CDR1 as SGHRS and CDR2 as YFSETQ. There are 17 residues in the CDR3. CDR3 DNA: TGCGCCAGCAGCGGGCCGGGACTAGCCCCATATGGAGATACGCAGTATTTT. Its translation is CASSGPGLAPYGDTQYF.

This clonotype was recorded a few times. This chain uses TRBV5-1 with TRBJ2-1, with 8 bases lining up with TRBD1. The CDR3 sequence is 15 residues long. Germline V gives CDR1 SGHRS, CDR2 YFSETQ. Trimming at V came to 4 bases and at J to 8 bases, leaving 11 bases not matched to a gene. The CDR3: CASSQGQGPWDEQFF. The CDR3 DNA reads TGCGCCAGCAGCCAAGGACAGGGTCCTTGGGATGAGCAGTTCTTC.

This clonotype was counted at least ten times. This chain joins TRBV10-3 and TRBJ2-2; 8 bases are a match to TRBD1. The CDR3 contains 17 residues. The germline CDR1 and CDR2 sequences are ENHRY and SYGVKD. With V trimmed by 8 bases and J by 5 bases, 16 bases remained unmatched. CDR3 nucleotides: TGTGCCATCCGTGGACAGGGAAACCGGGACTTTACCGGGGAGCTGTTTTTT. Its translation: CAIRGQGNRDFTGELFF.

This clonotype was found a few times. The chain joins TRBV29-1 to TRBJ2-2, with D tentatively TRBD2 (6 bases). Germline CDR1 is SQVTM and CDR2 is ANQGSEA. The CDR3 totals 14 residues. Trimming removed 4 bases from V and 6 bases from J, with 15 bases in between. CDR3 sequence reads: CSVGPLREPGELFF. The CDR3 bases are TGCAGCGTTGGTCCGCTCCGGGAGCCCGGGGAGCTGTTTTTT.

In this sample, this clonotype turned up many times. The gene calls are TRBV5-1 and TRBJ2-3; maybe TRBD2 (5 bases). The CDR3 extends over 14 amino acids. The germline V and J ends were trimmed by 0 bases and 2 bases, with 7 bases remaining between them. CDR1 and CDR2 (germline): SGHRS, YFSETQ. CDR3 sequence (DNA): TGCGCCAGCAGCTTGGGGGAGTTCACAGATACGCAGTATTTT. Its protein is CASSLGEFTDTQYF.

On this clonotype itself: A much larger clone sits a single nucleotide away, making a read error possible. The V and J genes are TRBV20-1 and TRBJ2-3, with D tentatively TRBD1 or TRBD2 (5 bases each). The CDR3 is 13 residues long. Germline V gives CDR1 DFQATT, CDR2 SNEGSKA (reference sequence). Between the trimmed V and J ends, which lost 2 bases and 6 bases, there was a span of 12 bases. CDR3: CSARRGVSDTQYF. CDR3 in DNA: TGCAGTGCTAGACGAGGGGTGTCGGATACGCAGTATTTT.

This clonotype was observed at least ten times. CDR3 loop: CASSGTGGTQYF. The CDR3 nucleotides read TGTGCCAGCAGCGGGACAGGTGGGACCCAGTACTTC. The chain links TRBV7-2 to TRBJ2-5, with TRBD1 matching over 8 bases. From germline, CDR1 is SGHTA and CDR2 FQGNSA. V lost 5 bases to trimming and J lost 7 bases; unmatched junction nucleotides: 3. The CDR3 is made up of 12 amino acids.

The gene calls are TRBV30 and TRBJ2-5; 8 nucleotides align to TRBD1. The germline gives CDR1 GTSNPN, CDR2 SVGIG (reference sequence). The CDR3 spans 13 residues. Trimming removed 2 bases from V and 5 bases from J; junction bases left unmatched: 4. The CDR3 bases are TGTGCCTGGAGTTTAACAGGGGGGGAGACCCAGTACTTC. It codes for CAWSLTGGETQYF.

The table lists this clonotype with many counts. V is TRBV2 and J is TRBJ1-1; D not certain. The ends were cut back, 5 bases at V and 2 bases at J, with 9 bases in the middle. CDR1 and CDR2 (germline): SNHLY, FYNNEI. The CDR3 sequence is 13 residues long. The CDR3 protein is CASSPGTNTEAFF. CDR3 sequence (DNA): TGTGCCAGCAGTCCAGGCACCAACACTGAAGCTTTCTTT.